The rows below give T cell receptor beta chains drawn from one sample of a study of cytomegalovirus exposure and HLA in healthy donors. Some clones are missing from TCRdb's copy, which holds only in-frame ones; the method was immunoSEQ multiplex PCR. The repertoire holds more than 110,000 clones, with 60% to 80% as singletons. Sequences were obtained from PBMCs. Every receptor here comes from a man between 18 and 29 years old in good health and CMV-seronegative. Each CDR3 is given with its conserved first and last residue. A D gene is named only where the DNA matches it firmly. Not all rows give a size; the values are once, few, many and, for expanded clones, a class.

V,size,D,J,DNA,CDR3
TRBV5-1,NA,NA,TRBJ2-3,TGCGCCAGCAGCTTGACAGTCAGCACAGATACGCAGTATTTT,CASSLTVSTDTQYF
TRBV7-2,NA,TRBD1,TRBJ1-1,TGTGCCAGCAGCTTAGCGGGACAGCTGGACACTGAAGCTTTCTTT,CASSLAGQLDTEAFF
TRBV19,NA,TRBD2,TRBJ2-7,TGTGCCAGTAGTCGAAGACTAGCGGGGGAATACGAGCAGTACTTC,CASSRRLAGEYEQYF
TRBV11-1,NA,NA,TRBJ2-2,TGTGCCAGCAGCTTGGGCGTTGATCGGCGAGGGAAGGTCGGGGAGCTGTTTTTT,CASSLGVDRRGKVGELFF
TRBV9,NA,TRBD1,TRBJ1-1,TGTGCCGGCAGCGTAGGCAACAGGGGGAGCACTGAAGCTTTCTTT,CAGSVGNRGSTEAFF
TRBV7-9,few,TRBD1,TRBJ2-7,TGTTCCAGCAGCCGAGGTGAATCAGGGGGCTTATCCTACGAGCAGTACTTC,CSSSRGESGGLSYEQYF
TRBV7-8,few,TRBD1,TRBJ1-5,TGTGCCAGCAGCTTAGGTGTAGGACAGGATTCCAATCAGCCCCAGCATTTT,CASSLGVGQDSNQPQHF
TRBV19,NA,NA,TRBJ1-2,TGTGCCAGTAGTATTGGGCCTCAGGGTGGCTACACCTTC,CASSIGPQGGYTF
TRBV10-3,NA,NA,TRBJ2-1,TGTGCCATCAGCCCTGTCAGGGGAGTAGGCAATGAGCAGTTCTTC,CAISPVRGVGNEQFF
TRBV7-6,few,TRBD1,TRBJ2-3,TGTGCCAGCAGCACCCGACAGGGTCAAAGGGCAGATACGCAGTATTTT,CASSTRQGQRADTQYF
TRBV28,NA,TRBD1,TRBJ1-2,TGTGCCAGCAGTTTATCGACAGGGGGCTATGGCTACACCTTC,CASSLSTGGYGYTF
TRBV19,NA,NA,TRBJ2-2,TGTGCCAGTAGTCCCCCGGGGTCCGGGGAGCTGTTTTTT,CASSPPGSGELFF
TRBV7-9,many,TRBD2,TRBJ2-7,TGTGCCAGCAGCGAATACGGGCCCAGCGGGGCCCACGAGCAGTACTTC,CASSEYGPSGAHEQYF
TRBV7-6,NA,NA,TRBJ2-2,TGTGCCAGCAGCTTAGTCCCACCAGGGGAACGGAACACCGGGGAGCTGTTTTTT,CASSLVPPGERNTGELFF
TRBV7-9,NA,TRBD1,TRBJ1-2,TGTGCCAGCAGCTTTACGGGGTCAGGGGGCCACTGGGGCTACACCTTC,CASSFTGSGGHWGYTF
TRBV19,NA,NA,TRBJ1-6,TGTGCCAGTAGTCCCCTCGACAGAACCTCCAATTCACCCCTCCACTTT,CASSPLDRTSNSPLHF
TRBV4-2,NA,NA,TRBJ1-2,TGTGCCAGCAGCCCCGACCAGGGATTTTGTGGCTACACCTTC,CASSPDQGFCGYTF
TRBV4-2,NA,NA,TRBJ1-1,TGTGCCAGCAGTCAAACTACAGGGTCTGAAGCTTTCTTT,CASSQTTGSEAFF
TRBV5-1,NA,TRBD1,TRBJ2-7,TGCGCCAGCAGCTCGGCTGGACAGGGTTCCAACGAGCAGTACTTC,CASSSAGQGSNEQYF
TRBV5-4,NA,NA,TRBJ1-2,TGTGCCAGCAGCTTGTCAGGATATGGCTACACCTTC,CASSLSGYGYTF
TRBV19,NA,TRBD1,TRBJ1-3,TGTGCCAGTAGCCGGGACAGGTCCGGAAAAACCATATATTTT,CASSRDRSGKTIYF
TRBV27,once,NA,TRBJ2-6,TGTGCCAGCAGTTTAGGCCTCTCTGGGGCCAACGTCCTGACTTTC,CASSLGLSGANVLTF
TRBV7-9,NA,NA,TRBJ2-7,TGTGCCAGCAGCACGCGAACCTACGAGCAGTACTTC,CASSTRTYEQYF
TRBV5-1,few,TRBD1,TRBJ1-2,TGCGCCAGCAGCCTGGACAGGGGCGCTACCTATGGCTACACCTTC,CASSLDRGATYGYTF
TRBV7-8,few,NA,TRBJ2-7,TGTGCCAGCAGCCGTCTTGAGGGAAGAACGTACTTC,CASSRLEGRTYF
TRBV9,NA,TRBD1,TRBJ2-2,TGTGCCAGCAGCAAGAAACCAGGGGGCCTGAACACCGGGGAGCTGTTTTTT,CASSKKPGGLNTGELFF
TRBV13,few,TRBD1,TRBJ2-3,TGTGCCAGCAGTAAACTCGGGACAGGGAGAGATACGCAGTATTTT,CASSKLGTGRDTQYF
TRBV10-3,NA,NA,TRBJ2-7,TGTGCCATCAGTGAGTTCGAAAGGGGTCATTTCGCATCCTACGAGCAGTACTTC,CAISEFERGHFASYEQYF
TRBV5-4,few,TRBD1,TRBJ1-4,TGTGCCAGCAGCTTGGGTGGAGGGGGCTCAGAAAAACTGTTTTTT,CASSLGGGGSEKLFF
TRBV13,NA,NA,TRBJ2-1,TGTGCCAGCAGCTTAGAGGACGGGGTCTACAATGAGCAGTTCTTC,CASSLEDGVYNEQFF
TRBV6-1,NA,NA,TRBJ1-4,TGTGCCAGCAGTCAATACGGGACACCCCCCGAAAAACTGTTTTTT,CASSQYGTPPEKLFF
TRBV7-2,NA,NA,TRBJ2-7,TGTGCCAGCAGCCAGTCCAGGGTTTTGTACGACGAGCAGTACTTC,CASSQSRVLYDEQYF
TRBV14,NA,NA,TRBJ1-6,TGTGCCAGCAGCCAAAGGGGGGGGATGGATTCACCCCTCCACTTT,CASSQRGGMDSPLHF
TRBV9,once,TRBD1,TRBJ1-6,TGTGCCAGCAGCACTCAAGAGGGACAGTTGAGGTTCCAGGTCCACTTT,CASSTQEGQLRFQVHF
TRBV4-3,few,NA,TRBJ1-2,TGCGCCAGCAGCCAAGATTTAGGGGTTGGCTACACCTTC,CASSQDLGVGYTF
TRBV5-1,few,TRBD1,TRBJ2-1,TGCGCCAGCAGCTTAGCCGGGACAGTTTCCTACAATGAGCAGTTCTTC,CASSLAGTVSYNEQFF
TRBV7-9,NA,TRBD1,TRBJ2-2,TGTGCCAGCAGCCAGGGACAGGGGCTCACCGGGGAGCTGTTTTTT,CASSQGQGLTGELFF
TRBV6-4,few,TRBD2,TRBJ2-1,TGTGCCAGCAGTGACTCCACTAGCGGGGGCCATGAGCAGTTCTTC,CASSDSTSGGHEQFF
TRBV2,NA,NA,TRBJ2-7,TGTGCCAGCAGTGAACTAGACGAGCAGTACTTC,CASSELDEQYF
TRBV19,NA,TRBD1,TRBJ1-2,TGTGCCAGTAGTATAGCACAGGGGAACTATGGCTACACCTTC,CASSIAQGNYGYTF
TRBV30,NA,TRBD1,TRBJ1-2,TGTGCCTGGAGTGTATCGGACAGGGTTTCCACCTTC,CAWSVSDRVSTF
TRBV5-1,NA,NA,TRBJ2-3,TGCGCCAGCACCAACACAGATACGCAGTATTTT,CASTNTDTQYF
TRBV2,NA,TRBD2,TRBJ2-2,TGTGCCAGCAGACTAGCGGGGGGGCCTGCCGGGGAGCTGTTTTTT,CASRLAGGPAGELFF
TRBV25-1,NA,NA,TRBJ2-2,TGTGCCAGCAGTGAAGTCGCCGGGGAGCTGTTTTTT,CASSEVAGELFF
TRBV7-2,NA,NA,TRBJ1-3,TGTGCCAGCAGCGTTATGGGCAGCCTAAACACCATATATTTT,CASSVMGSLNTIYF
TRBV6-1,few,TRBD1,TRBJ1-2,TGTGCCAGCAACCATGCAGGGGGGTCTAACTATGGCTACACCTTC,CASNHAGGSNYGYTF